Listed here are 32 T cell receptor beta chains from one sample, sequenced in a study of molecular identifiers for immune sequencing clone quantification. TCRdb ran MiXCR on the PCR reads and lists one entry per CDR3 protein. The sample carries under 650,000 distinct CDR3 sequences, just under 20% recorded once. Source material: naive CD8+ T cells from blood, with Jurkat cell RNA spiked in. As to subset: FACS-sorted CD8+CD4-CCR7+CD45RA+ naive T cells. The source is a human donor in good health. Some libraries in this study had Jurkat cell RNA spiked in.

The V and J genes are TRBV30 and TRBJ2-1, with 12 positions matching TRBD1. Germline V gives CDR1 GTSNPN, CDR2 SVGIG (reference sequence). The CDR3 runs to 14 residues. V lost 2 bases and J lost 7; bases outside the gene matches: 3. CDR3 region: CAWSWGQGANEQFF. The CDR3 DNA reads TGTGCCTGGAGTTGGGGACAGGGGGCGAATGAGCAGTTCTTC. The full variable domain, in which reference TRBV30 and TRBJ2-1 provide the parts outside the CDR3, is SQTIHQWPATLVQPVGSPLSLECTVEGTSNPNLYWYRQAAGRGLQLLFYSVGIGQISSEVPQNLSASRPQDRQFILSSKKLLLSDSGFYLCAWSWGQGANEQFFGPGTRLTVL.

The gene calls are TRBV12-3 or TRBV12-4 and TRBJ1-2, with 12 positions matching TRBD1. The J segment lost 6 bases and the V segment lost 4 bases, leaving 6 bases of the junction unmatched. This CDR3 comprises 15 residues. The CDR3 spells CASSYTGTGGDGYTF. CDR3 DNA sequence: TGTGCCAGCAGTTACACCGGGACAGGGGGCGATGGCTACACCTTC.

Comment on this clonotype: Possible read error: a much larger clone is one base away. V usage is TRBV7-9 and J usage is TRBJ1-6; D is uncertain. CDR1 is SEHNR, CDR2 FQNEAQ, per germline (reference sequence). CDR3 length equals 14 residues. The CDR3 nucleotides read TGTGCCGGCAGCTTAGCTTCGGCCCTTTCACCCCTCCACTTT. Translating gives CAGSLASALSPLHF.

The rearrangement links TRBV2 to TRBJ1-1; a possible D gene is TRBD1 (5 bases). Trimming left V 3 bases short and J 2 bases short, with 19 bases between. CDR1 and CDR2 (germline): SNHLY, FYNNEI. The CDR3 loop spans 17 amino acids. The CDR3 is CASSEGPGLGRNTEAFF. CDR3 sequence (DNA): TGTGCCAGCAGTGAGGGGCCAGGGCTGGGAAGAAACACTGAAGCTTTCTTT.

This clonotype was detected a few times. V usage is TRBV27 and J usage is TRBJ1-6; perhaps TRBD1 as D (5 bases). Germline V gene lookup returns CDR1 MNHEY and CDR2 SMNVEV (reference sequence). CDR3 length: 16 amino acids. The V end was cut by 4 bases, the J end by 7 bases, with 17 bases between. The CDR3 sequence is CASSSGTGTKNSPLHF. For the CDR3, the DNA is TGTGCCAGCAGTTCCGGAACCGGGACGAAAAATTCACCCCTCCACTTT.

This clonotype was observed many times. The rearrangement uses TRBV29-1 and TRBJ1-1; D ambiguous. The length of the CDR3 is 13 residues. V gave up 5 bases and J gave up 2 bases, with 12 bases separating them. Germline lookup yields CDR1 SQVTM and CDR2 ANQGSEA. The chain's CDR3 is CSVSDWENTEAFF. CDR3 bases: TGCAGCGTTTCCGATTGGGAAAACACTGAAGCTTTCTTT.

This clonotype was detected ten times or more. V gene TRBV7-9 combines with J gene TRBJ2-7; TRBD1 matches at 9 bases. Germline CDR1 and CDR2: SEHNR and FQNEAQ (reference sequence). There are 15 residues in the CDR3. After removal of 6 bases from V and 1 base from J, the junction contained 7 bases not matched to a gene. The CDR3 protein is CASRAGTGSSYEQYF. The CDR3 coding sequence is TGTGCCAGCAGAGCCGGGACAGGGTCGTCCTACGAGCAGTACTTC.

This clonotype was seen repeatedly, ten times or more. The chain carries TRBV2 and TRBJ1-2, with D unresolved. Germline assignment: CDR1 SNHLY and CDR2 FYNNEI. V lost 3 bases, J lost 0 bases, and 8 bases lay in between. The CDR3 sequence is 14 residues long. The CDR3 bases are TGTGCCAGCAGTGATGGCCCGGCTAACTATGGCTACACCTTC. Protein sequence: CASSDGPANYGYTF. Complete variable domain (other parts from reference TRBV2 and TRBJ1-2): EPEVTQTPSHQVTQMGQEVILRCVPISNHLYFYWYRQILGQKVEFLVSFYNNEISEKSEIFDDQFSVERPDGSNFTLKIRSTKLEDSAMYFCASSDGPANYGYTFGSGTRLTVV.

The genes are TRBV27 and TRBJ2-7; maybe TRBD2 (6 bases). Per the germline V gene, CDR1 is MNHEY and CDR2 is SMNVEV (reference sequence). The germline V and J ends were trimmed by 2 bases and 4 bases, with 15 bases remaining between them. The length of the CDR3 is 15 residues. In DNA, the CDR3 is TGTGCCAGCAGTTTACACCGGGACTGGCCTTACGAGCAGTACTTC. It is translated as CASSLHRDWPYEQYF.

This clonotype has just a few counts. The chain employs TRBV19 and TRBJ2-3; 7 nucleotides match TRBD2. There are 17 residues in the CDR3. V gave up 0 bases and J gave up 6 bases; unmatched junction bases: 12. The germline V gene encodes CDR1 LNHDA and CDR2 SQIVND (reference sequence). In nucleotides, the CDR3 is TGTGCCAGTAGTATAGACGGGGGTCGCGGGGGTTTGGATACGCAGTATTTT. This sequence encodes CASSIDGGRGGLDTQYF. The full variable domain, its missing parts supplied by reference TRBV19 and TRBJ2-3, is DGGITQSPKYLFRKEGQNVTLSCEQNLNHDAMYWYRQDPGQGLRLIYYSQIVNDFQKGDIAEGYSVSREKKESFPLTVTSAQKNPTAFYLCASSIDGGRGGLDTQYFGPGTRLTVL.

The chain has TRBV16 and TRBJ2-7, with D tentatively TRBD1 (6 bases). The V end lost 0 bases, the J end lost 5 bases, and 8 bases lay between the germline ends. The germline CDR1 and CDR2 sequences are KGHSY and FQNENV. CDR3 size: 13 residues. The DNA for the CDR3 is TGTGCCAGCAGCCAATCGGCAGGGGACGAGCAGTACTTC. Translated, it gives CASSQSAGDEQYF.

About this clonotype itself: A read error may be the cause here, since a much bigger clone is one base away. This sequence joins TRBV27 and TRBJ2-7, with D maybe TRBD2 (5 bases). Germline-derived CDR1 and CDR2 are MNHEY and SMNVEV (reference sequence). The CDR3 totals 13 residues. The V and J ends lost 3 bases and 5 bases respectively, with 11 bases between them. The CDR3 nucleotides are TGTGCCAGCAGTTTTTCACAGAGGGACGAGCAGTACTTC. Its translation is CASSFSQRDEQYF.

This clonotype was recorded many times. The rearrangement links TRBV4-3 to TRBJ2-5; 10 bases are a match to TRBD1. CDR3 length: 16 residues. The germline CDR1 and CDR2 sequences are LGHNA and YSLEER. After removal of 0 bases from V and 5 bases from J, the junction contained 6 bases not matched to a gene. The CDR3 DNA reads as TGCGCCAGCAGCCAAGAATCGACAGGGGGCCTCGAGACCCAGTACTTC. It codes for CASSQESTGGLETQYF.

As concerns this clonotype: It may be a read error: a sequence one base away is much more abundant. J is TRBJ2-5 and V is TRBV2, with D unclear. CDR3 length: 17 residues. The germline V gene has CDR1 SNHLY and CDR2 FYNNEI. The CDR3 coding sequence is TGTGCCAGCAGTGAAAGGGAAGCAAAAGTACGCCAAGAGACCCGGTACTTC. It yields the protein CASSEREAKVRQETRYF.

This clonotype was observed many times. The DNA for the CDR3 is TGCAGTGCTAGAGGCCTGGGACTTCCCAACTACGAGCAGTACTTC. Encoded protein: CSARGLGLPNYEQYF. J is TRBJ2-7 and V is TRBV20-1; maybe TRBD2 (6 bases). V shed 1 base and J shed 3 bases, with 16 bases lying between them. Germline V gives CDR1 DFQATT, CDR2 SNEGSKA (reference sequence). The CDR3 extends over 15 amino acids.

This clonotype was seen ten or more times. This sequence joins TRBV6-6 and TRBJ1-3, with D unclear. Looked up from germline, CDR1 is MNHNY and CDR2 is SVGAGI (reference sequence). CDR3 length: 13 residues. V was trimmed by 5 bases and J by 8 bases, leaving 13 bases between them. CDR3: CASSIGRADTIYF. CDR3 in DNA: TGTGCCAGCAGTATAGGACGTGCAGACACCATATATTTT.

This clonotype was observed many times. The chain combines TRBV29-1 with TRBJ2-5; D is possibly TRBD2 (6 bases). V dropped 6 bases and J dropped 2 bases, with 19 bases sitting between them. CDR1 and CDR2 from the germline V gene are SQVTM and ANQGSEA. There are 15 residues in the CDR3. CDR3 sequence reads: CSVGLTGTLQETQYF. In DNA, the CDR3 is TGCAGCGTCGGTTTAACCGGGACTTTACAAGAGACCCAGTACTTC.

On this clonotype itself: A much larger clone lies one base from this, so it may be a read error. For the CDR3, the DNA is TGCGTCAGCAGCCAAGATGACAGGGGGTATCTCGAGCAGTACTTC. Translated: CVSSQDDRGYLEQYF. V usage is TRBV4-3 and J usage is TRBJ2-7, with TRBD1 identical over 9 bases. This CDR3 has 15 amino acids. The V gene's germline CDR1 is LGHNA and CDR2 YSLEER.

This clonotype was seen at least ten times. The rearrangement joins TRBV28 to TRBJ1-2, with D possibly TRBD1 on 5 matching bases. Germline V CDR1 and CDR2: MDHEN, SYDVKM. The CDR3 spans 14 residues. V was cut by 4 bases and J by 3 bases, with 12 bases left in between. CDR3 in DNA: TGTGCCAGCAGTTCCGGGACGGCCTACTATGGCTACACCTTC. It yields the protein CASSSGTAYYGYTF.

Regarding this clonotype: Its ends do not fully match the called genes, so a read error is possible. The J gene is TRBJ2-2, the V gene TRBV4-1; the D gene could be TRBD1 or TRBD2 (5 bases each). The CDR3 loop spans 16 amino acids. Germline CDR1 MGHRA, CDR2 YSYEKL. CDR3 coding DNA: TGCGCCAGTAGCCCTAGTACGGGGCCCAGGACCGGGGAGCTGGTTTTT. This codes for CASSPSTGPRTGELVF.

Notes on this clonotype: A much larger clone sits a single nucleotide away, making a read error possible. This chain connects TRBV20-1 to TRBJ1-1; perhaps TRBD1 as D (6 bases). The CDR3 loop spans 13 amino acids. Per germline, CDR1 DFQATT and CDR2 SNEGSKA (reference sequence). V lost 5 bases and J 5 bases, leaving 15 bases between the germline ends. CDR3 sequence (DNA): TGCAGTGCTGGAGTAGGGGGGAGGACTGAAGCTTTCTTT. It translates to CSAGVGGRTEAFF.

This clonotype was detected many times. The J gene is TRBJ2-5, the V gene TRBV29-1, with D unresolved. Trimming stripped 3 bases from V and 5 bases from J, with 16 bases between. This CDR3 contains 14 residues. Germline CDR1 reads SQVTM; CDR2 reads ANQGSEA. The CDR3 bases are TGCAGCGTTGATTCGGGTTTTAGTGCGGAGACCCAGTACTTC. Amino acids: CSVDSGFSAETQYF. Full variable domain (rest looked up from reference TRBV29-1 and TRBJ2-5): SAVISQKPSRDICQRGTSLTIQCQVDSQVTMMFWYRQQPGQSLTLIATANQGSEATYESGFVIDKFPISRPNLTFSTLTVSNMSPEDSSIYLCSVDSGFSAETQYFGPGTRLLVL.

This clonotype came up many times. Here the CDR3 DNA reads TGTGCCAGCAGTGACGACGTTTATCCCCCGAACTACGAGCAGTACTTC. Translated: CASSDDVYPPNYEQYF. The rearrangement joins TRBV6-1 to TRBJ2-7; D is unresolved. CDR3 size: 16 residues. The V end was cut by 3 bases, the J end by 3 bases, with 18 bases between. Germline assignment: CDR1 MNHNS and CDR2 SASEGT.

This clonotype was picked up many times. V gene TRBV4-2 combines with J gene TRBJ2-7, with 8 bases that match TRBD1. The germline V gene has CDR1 LGHNA and CDR2 YNFKEQ. The CDR3 runs 15 residues. V was pared by 1 base and J by 5 bases, with 7 bases of the junction left unmatched. CDR3 region: CASSQGGTGVHEQYF. The CDR3 DNA sequence: TGTGCCAGCAGCCAAGGGGGGACAGGCGTCCACGAGCAGTACTTC.

This clonotype was observed a few times. The chain joins TRBV20-1 to TRBJ1-2; TRBD1 might be the D (5 bases). The CDR3 is 15 residues long. Trimming stripped 6 bases from V and 4 bases from J, with 21 bases between. The V gene's germline CDR1 is DFQATT and CDR2 SNEGSKA (reference sequence). CDR3 residues: CSARNNKGIRYGYTF. As DNA, the CDR3 is TGCAGTGCGAGAAATAACAAGGGGATCCGCTATGGCTACACCTTC.

This clonotype was seen only a few times. This chain connects TRBV4-1 to TRBJ2-2, with 10 bases lining up with TRBD2. The germline gives CDR1 MGHRA, CDR2 YSYEKL. This CDR3 comprises 15 residues. The ends lost 0 bases at V and 5 bases at J; junction bases unmatched: 0. The CDR3 loop reads CASSQEGLATGELFF. Here the CDR3 DNA reads TGCGCCAGCAGCCAAGAGGGACTAGCGACCGGGGAGCTGTTTTTT.

This clonotype was observed a few times. This chain connects TRBV10-2 to TRBJ2-2, with D possibly being TRBD1 (6 bases). Per the germline V gene, CDR1 is WSHSY and CDR2 is SAAADI. The CDR3 extends over 15 amino acids. The V and J ends lost 2 bases and 5 bases respectively, with 12 bases between them. The CDR3 sequence is CASSETGFGTGELFF. The DNA for the CDR3 is TGCGCCAGCAGTGAGACAGGGTTTGGAACCGGGGAGCTGTTTTTT.

The J gene is TRBJ2-7, the V gene TRBV5-5, with D maybe TRBD1 (5 bases). Germline V gene lookup returns CDR1 SGHKS and CDR2 YYEKEE (reference sequence). V shed 4 bases and J shed 6 bases, with 23 bases lying between them. The CDR3 runs to 16 residues. CDR3 protein: CASSPNVQGSDSEQYF. DNA for the CDR3: TGTGCCAGCAGCCCAAACGTCCAGGGTTCTGACTCCGAGCAGTACTTC.

This clonotype was recorded a few times. Here the CDR3 reads CASSFARDRLNEQYF. The CDR3 DNA is TGTGCCAGCAGTTTTGCCCGGGACAGGCTAAACGAGCAGTACTTC. The rearrangement joins TRBV27 to TRBJ2-7; 8 positions agree with TRBD1. Germline CDR1 reads MNHEY; CDR2 reads SMNVEV (reference sequence). The CDR3 is made up of 15 amino acids. V was pared by 3 bases and J by 5 bases, with 9 bases of the junction left unmatched.

This clonotype was counted only a few times. The chain couples TRBV5-6 to TRBJ2-3; 8 nucleotides line up with TRBD2. The V gene's germline CDR1 is SGHDT and CDR2 YYEEEE. V gave up 1 base and J gave up 3 bases; unmatched junction bases: 7. The CDR3 length is 16 residues. CDR3 nucleotides: TGTGCCAGCAGCTTGCTGGGGAGCGGGGGAACAGATACGCAGTATTTT. Its translation: CASSLLGSGGTDTQYF.

This clonotype was counted ten times or more. The chain uses TRBV5-1 and TRBJ2-3; tentatively, D is TRBD2 (5 bases). The V gene's germline CDR1 is SGHRS and CDR2 YFSETQ. The CDR3 consists of 14 residues. V was clipped by 8 bases and J by 0 bases, with 13 bases between them. DNA of the CDR3: TGCGCCAGTACGGAGTGGACTAGCACAGATACGCAGTATTTT. Encoded protein: CASTEWTSTDTQYF.

The sample holds many counts of this clonotype. The genes are TRBV25-1 and TRBJ1-3; tentatively, D is TRBD1 (6 bases). Looked up from germline, CDR1 is MGHDK and CDR2 is SYGVNS. The CDR3 has 15 amino acids. V was trimmed by 6 bases and J by 1 base, leaving 13 bases between them. The CDR3, as DNA: TGTGCCAGCAGCCACAGGGAGCTGTCTGGAAACACCATATATTTT. This sequence encodes CASSHRELSGNTIYF.